Below are 10 T cell receptor beta chains sequenced from a single sample in a study of shared clonotypes between healthy human individuals. Clones were sequenced by immunoSEQ multiplex PCR, and TCRdb holds only the in-frame ones, with some missing. The table has over 950,000 clones, 60% to 85% seen once. Specimen: memory CD4+ T cells from PBMCs. The sample's subset: CD45RA-negative fraction. The receptors originated from a man younger than 30 in good health. Some clones in this sample may be carry-over from other donors' samples.

This clone came up once. The chain combines TRBV6-1 with TRBJ1-1, with D perhaps matching TRBD1 (6 bases). Trimming stripped 4 bases from V and 0 bases from J, with 15 bases between. Germline values: CDR1 MNHNS, CDR2 SASEGT. This CDR3 comprises 16 residues. CDR3 in amino acids: CASSGGGQRVNTEAFF. CDR3 nucleotide sequence: TGTGCCAGCAGTGGGGGGGGGCAGAGGGTGAACACTGAAGCTTTCTTT.

This clone was observed a handful of times. The CDR3, as DNA: TGTGCCAGCAGGGGCCCTTATCAGCCCCAGCATTTT. Translating it yields CASRGPYQPQHF. V is TRBV2 and J is TRBJ1-5; no definite D call. Per germline, CDR1 SNHLY and CDR2 FYNNEI. CDR3 length: 12 amino acids. V was cut by 6 bases and J by 5 bases, with 8 bases left in between.

The genes are TRBV27 and TRBJ2-1; D is perhaps TRBD2 (6 bases). V lost 11 bases and J lost 0, with 20 bases in between. Germline CDR1 and CDR2: MNHEY and SMNVEV (reference sequence). CDR3 length: 16 residues. The CDR3 bases are TGTGCCGTATGGGGACCGCGGGGACTCTCCTACAATGAGCAGTTCTTC. It is translated as CAVWGPRGLSYNEQFF.

This clone was seen only a few times. V usage is TRBV28 and J usage is TRBJ1-4, with 11 positions matching TRBD1. Germline CDR1 MDHEN, CDR2 SYDVKM. After removal of 10 bases from V and 13 bases from J, the junction contained 11 bases not matched to a gene. CDR3 length equals 13 residues. CDR3 sequence (DNA): TGTGCCACTAGTCCGGGACAGGGGGGTAGACTGTTTTTT. It codes for CATSPGQGGRLFF.

CDR3 sequence reads: CASSPQFWGGREKLFF. CDR3 nucleotide sequence: TGTGCCAGCAGCCCGCAGTTTTGGGGGGGGCGTGAAAAACTGTTTTTT. The chain has TRBV7-2 and TRBJ1-4; the D gene is possibly TRBD1 (6 bases). Trimming pared 5 bases from V and 7 bases from J, leaving 20 bases between. CDR3 size: 16 residues. CDR1 and CDR2 from the germline V gene are SGHTA and FQGNSA.

Turning to this clone: Different DNA sequences within this sample yield the same CDR3. The V and J genes are TRBV5-1 and TRBJ1-2; a possible D gene is TRBD1 (5 bases). The CDR3 is 12 amino acids. Germline CDR1 reads SGHRS; CDR2 reads YFSETQ. Trimming shortened V by 4 bases and J by 4 bases, and 8 bases separated the two germline ends. The CDR3 bases are TGCGCCAGCAGCCCCGACAGCTATGGCTACACCTTC. Residues: CASSPDSYGYTF.

This clone appeared a single time. The chain carries TRBV28 and TRBJ2-7, with TRBD1 matching 9 bases. The length of the CDR3 is 17 residues. CDR1 is MDHEN and CDR2 is SYDVKM in the germline V gene. With 2 bases clipped from V and 4 bases from J, the junction kept 12 bases outside the gene matches. This chain's CDR3 is CASSLPPGQGDGYEQYF. As DNA, the CDR3 is TGTGCCAGCAGTTTACCTCCGGGACAGGGAGACGGGTACGAGCAGTACTTC.

V and J are TRBV12-1 and TRBJ2-1; the table's D call TRBD1 went unverified against the DNA. TRBV12-1 is a pseudogene segment. This CDR3 has 15 residues. CDR3 nucleotides: TGTGCCAGCAGCTTTTCTACAGGGGCGTACAATGAGCAGTTCTTC. Amino acid sequence: CASSFSTGAYNEQFF.

This clone has at least ten counts. This chain uses TRBV7-2 with TRBJ2-4; D is perhaps TRBD1 (6 bases). The germline V gene has CDR1 SGHTA and CDR2 FQGNSA. V was shortened by 3 bases and J by 6 bases, with 9 bases between the two germline ends. The length of the CDR3 is 13 residues. The CDR3 nucleotides are TGTGCCAGCAGCTTGGACAGCCGAAACATTCAGTACTTC. The encoded protein is CASSLDSRNIQYF.

The chain uses TRBV6-6 and TRBJ1-2; D ambiguous. Germline CDR1 is MNHNY and CDR2 is SVGAGI (reference sequence). The length of the CDR3 is 13 residues. The V end was cut by 5 bases, the J end by 5 bases, with 12 bases between. The chain's CDR3 is CASSLLLGYGYTF. The DNA of the CDR3 is TGTGCCAGCAGTCTTCTACTCGGGTATGGCTACACCTTC.